The 29 T cell receptor beta chains listed next were all sequenced from one sample in a study of cytomegalovirus exposure and HLA in healthy donors. The PCR employed 60 Vbeta primers together with 13 Jbeta primers. The method was immunoSEQ multiplex PCR; TCRdb's version includes in-frame clones alone and lacks a portion of them. There are about 75,000 clones in the sample; roughly 84% occur only once, and approximately 17% lies in the top ten. Sample: PBMCs. The receptor source for this set is a man between 65 and 85 years old in good health and CMV-seropositive.

The J gene is TRBJ2-1, the V gene TRBV5-1; TRBD2 aligns across 13 bases. Germline CDR1 and CDR2: SGHRS and YFSETQ. V lost 1 base to trimming and J lost 9 bases; unmatched junction nucleotides: 7. This CDR3 is built from 16 residues. DNA of the CDR3: TGCGCCAGCAGCTTGCCCGGGACTAGCGGGGAGGGTGAGCAGTTCTTC. This translates into CASSLPGTSGEGEQFF.

The sample holds a few counts of this clone. CDR3 sequence reads: CASTGLAGGGELFF. Written as DNA, the CDR3 is TGTGCCAGCACCGGACTAGCGGGAGGAGGGGAGCTGTTTTTT. This rearrangement joins TRBV6-4 to TRBJ2-2, with 14 bases matching TRBD2. CDR3 size: 14 residues. Germline V gene sequence: CDR1 MRHNA, CDR2 SNTAGT. V was pared by 7 bases and J by 8 bases, with 3 bases of the junction left unmatched.

This clone was recorded a few times. The V and J genes are TRBV5-4 and TRBJ1-1; D is unclear. The germline V gene encodes CDR1 SGHNT and CDR2 YYREEE (reference sequence). This CDR3 has 14 amino acids. The germline V and J ends were trimmed by 0 bases and 1 base, with 7 bases remaining between them. The CDR3 is CASSLGQQNTEAFF. CDR3 bases: TGTGCCAGCAGCTTGGGACAACAGAACACTGAAGCTTTCTTT.

V usage is TRBV4-1 and J usage is TRBJ2-2; 11 bases align to TRBD2. The V and J ends lost 4 bases and 6 bases, in that order; junction bases with no gene match: 4. CDR1 is MGHRA, CDR2 YSYEKL, per germline. This CDR3 has 15 amino acids. As DNA, the CDR3 is TGCGCCAGCAGCCTTAGCGGGAGGGCCGCCGGGGAGCTGTTTTTT. It is translated as CASSLSGRAAGELFF.

This chain connects TRBV5-1 to TRBJ2-7, with 7 bases aligning to TRBD1. V lost 0 bases to trimming and J lost 4 bases; unmatched junction nucleotides: 4. Germline V gene data show CDR1 as SGHRS and CDR2 as YFSETQ. There are 14 residues in the CDR3. CDR3 bases: TGCGCCAGCAGCTTGGTAGGGGGCCGGTACGAGCAGTACTTC. The encoded protein is CASSLVGGRYEQYF.

The chain carries TRBV5-1 and TRBJ2-3; 10 bases are shared with TRBD2. Germline loops: CDR1 SGHRS, CDR2 YFSETQ. The CDR3 consists of 16 residues. Trimming cost V 2 bases and J 5 bases; bases outside gene matches: 8. The CDR3 loop is CASSLGLAESRDTQYF. CDR3 coding DNA: TGCGCCAGCAGCTTAGGACTAGCGGAGTCACGAGATACGCAGTATTTT.

The rearrangement joins TRBV7-8 to TRBJ2-2, with TRBD1 matching 9 bases. Germline V CDR1 and CDR2: SGHVS, FQNEAQ. The V and J ends lost 10 bases and 4 bases, in that order; junction bases with no gene match: 7. The CDR3 is made up of 14 amino acids. In DNA form, the CDR3 reads TGTGCCATTAGACAGGGGGTGAGCACCGGGGAGCTGTTTTTT. Translation: CAIRQGVSTGELFF.

The gene calls are TRBV10-1 and TRBJ2-1; weak D call: TRBD1 (5 bases). The V and J ends lost 0 bases and 9 bases respectively, with 12 bases between them. The CDR3 runs to 14 residues. In germline, CDR1 is WNHNN, CDR2 SYGVQD (reference sequence). The CDR3 DNA is TGCGCCAGCAGTGAGTCGCCGCTAGGGGCTGAGCAGTTCTTC. Translation gives CASSESPLGAEQFF.

The chain recombines TRBV7-2 with TRBJ2-2, with TRBD1 matching over 10 bases. The V gene end was trimmed by 4 bases and the J gene end by 5 bases; junction bases not matched to a gene: 7. Germline assignment: CDR1 SGHTA and CDR2 FQGNSA. This CDR3 region has 16 residues. CDR3 DNA: TGTGCCAGCAGCTCCCGGGGGGACAGGGGAACCGGGGAGCTGTTTTTT. This translates into CASSSRGDRGTGELFF.

This chain links TRBV21-1 with TRBJ2-2; TRBD1 is the table's D call, not checked against the DNA. TRBV21-1 is reported as a pseudogene. The CDR3 runs 13 residues. The CDR3 region is CASSTLRGGELFF. Written as DNA, the CDR3 is TGTGCCAGCAGCACCCTCAGGGGGGGGGAGCTGTTTTTT.

The CDR3 DNA sequence: TGTGCCATCAGGGGGGGGACAGGGGCCTCCTACGAGCAGTACTTC. Translation gives CAIRGGTGASYEQYF. The chain links TRBV10-3 to TRBJ2-7; TRBD1 agrees at 10 bases. The CDR3 sequence is 15 residues long. With 6 bases clipped from V and 0 bases from J, the junction kept 5 bases outside the gene matches. CDR1 ENHRY and CDR2 SYGVKD come from the germline V gene.

The chain carries TRBV11-2 and TRBJ2-7, with 7 bases aligning to TRBD2. V dropped 0 bases and J dropped 0; count of bases not matched to a gene: 2. CDR1 is SGHAT, CDR2 FQNNGV, per germline. This CDR3 spans 15 amino acids. The CDR3 loop is CASSLERTSSYEQYF. CDR3 bases: TGTGCCAGCAGCTTAGAACGGACTAGCTCCTACGAGCAGTACTTC.

This chain uses TRBV2 with TRBJ2-1; 11 bases are shared with TRBD2. V lost 4 bases to trimming and J lost 5 bases; unmatched junction nucleotides: 4. This CDR3 comprises 15 residues. Germline V gene sequence: CDR1 SNHLY, CDR2 FYNNEI. The CDR3 nucleotides read TGTGCCAGCAGTGTGGTAGCGGGAGGGAACAATGAGCAGTTCTTC. It codes for CASSVVAGGNNEQFF.

V and J are TRBV10-3 and TRBJ2-7; TRBD1 aligns across 8 bases. CDR1 ENHRY and CDR2 SYGVKD come from the germline V gene. The CDR3 covers 15 residues. Unmatched junction bases numbered 6, after V lost 2 bases and J lost 3 bases. This CDR3 reads CAISETGGIRYEQYF. The CDR3 DNA reads TGTGCCATCAGTGAGACAGGGGGGATCCGCTACGAGCAGTACTTC.

The V call is TRBV30, the J call TRBJ1-3; D ambiguous. The CDR3 runs to 13 residues. Trimming shortened V by 4 bases and J by 7 bases, and 14 bases separated the two germline ends. The germline CDR1 and CDR2 sequences are GTSNPN and SVGIG (reference sequence). CDR3 in DNA: TGTGCCTGGAATAAGCTGGGGAGGAACACCATATATTTT. As protein: CAWNKLGRNTIYF.

The chain uses TRBV11-3 and TRBJ2-1; no clear D. V dropped 5 bases and J dropped 0 bases, with 5 bases sitting between them. CDR1 and CDR2 from the germline V gene are SGHNT and YENEEA. The CDR3 covers 13 residues. CDR3 loop: CASSQHSYNEQFF. CDR3 sequence (DNA): TGTGCCAGCAGCCAACACTCCTACAATGAGCAGTTCTTC.

The chain joins TRBV19 to TRBJ2-3; TRBD1 agrees at 9 bases. This CDR3 has 15 amino acids. Germline V gives CDR1 LNHDA, CDR2 SQIVND (reference sequence). J gave up 4 bases and V 6 bases, and 8 bases lay outside the gene matches. The CDR3 nucleotides read TGTGCCAGTAGCCGTCCACAGGGGGCGGCAGATACGCAGTATTTT. Encoded protein: CASSRPQGAADTQYF.

The genes are TRBV5-1 and TRBJ2-1; perhaps TRBD1 as D (6 bases). Germline assignment: CDR1 SGHRS and CDR2 YFSETQ. The CDR3 sequence is 14 residues long. The V end lost 0 bases, the J end lost 2 bases, and 6 bases lay between the germline ends. The CDR3 nucleotides read TGCGCCAGCAGCTTGGGGGGGCCCTACAATGAGCAGTTCTTC. Translating it yields CASSLGGPYNEQFF.

Here the CDR3 reads CASSYQYSEQFF. CDR3 nucleotide sequence: TGTGCCAGCAGCTATCAATACTCGGAGCAGTTCTTC. The V and J genes are TRBV7-9 and TRBJ2-1; D call uncertain. The CDR3 is 12 residues long. In germline, CDR1 is SEHNR, CDR2 FQNEAQ (reference sequence). With 4 bases removed from V and 10 bases from J, the gap between germline ends came to 11 bases. Full variable domain (outside the CDR3, taken from reference TRBV7-9 and TRBJ2-1): DTGVSQNPRHKITKRGQNVTFRCDPISEHNRLYWYRQTLGQGPEFLTYFQNEAQLEKSRLLSDRFSAERPKGSFSTLEIQRTEQGDSAMYLCASSYQYSEQFFGPGTRLTVL.

The chain uses TRBV10-3 and TRBJ1-5; no reliable D call. V dropped 3 bases and J dropped 0 bases, with 9 bases sitting between them. Germline V lookup: CDR1 ENHRY, CDR2 SYGVKD. The CDR3 length is 15 residues. The DNA for the CDR3 is TGTGCCATCAGTGAATTTCGGTATAGCAATCAGCCCCAGCATTTT. Amino acid sequence: CAISEFRYSNQPQHF.

The CDR3 DNA reads as TGCGCCAGCAGCCCGGCCGGGACAGAATATTCACCCCTCCACTTT. It is translated as CASSPAGTEYSPLHF. This sequence joins TRBV5-1 and TRBJ1-6; 7 bases agree with TRBD1. The CDR3 covers 15 residues. The germline V gene has CDR1 SGHRS and CDR2 YFSETQ. V trimming: 4 bases; J trimming: 8 bases; junction bases outside the gene matches: 9.

The chain links TRBV5-8 to TRBJ2-5, with 10 nucleotides matching TRBD2. CDR1 and CDR2 (germline): SGHTS, YDEGEE. The CDR3 totals 16 residues. J was trimmed by 1 base and V by 7 bases; bases with no gene match: 10. The CDR3 protein is CASRRGLAVLQETQYF. CDR3 nucleotide sequence: TGTGCCAGCCGCAGAGGACTAGCGGTACTCCAAGAGACCCAGTACTTC.

The V gene is TRBV27, the J gene TRBJ1-4, with a weak D call TRBD1 (5 bases). Germline V gene sequence: CDR1 MNHEY, CDR2 SMNVEV (reference sequence). The CDR3 contains 14 residues. The V end was cut by 4 bases, the J end by 3 bases, with 9 bases between. CDR3 in amino acids: CASSSGLPNEKLFF. The CDR3 DNA reads as TGTGCCAGCAGTTCGGGACTGCCTAATGAAAAACTGTTTTTT.

The J gene is TRBJ1-6, the V gene TRBV30; 8 bases line up with TRBD1. The germline CDR1 and CDR2 sequences are GTSNPN and SVGIG (reference sequence). This CDR3 spans 13 amino acids. J was trimmed by 7 bases and V by 1 base; bases with no gene match: 0. The CDR3 DNA reads TGTGCCTGGAGTGGACAGGGGAATTCACCCCTCCACTTT. This codes for CAWSGQGNSPLHF. The whole variable domain, remainder taken from reference TRBV30 and TRBJ1-6, is SQTIHQWPATLVQPVGSPLSLECTVEGTSNPNLYWYRQAAGRGLQLLFYSVGIGQISSEVPQNLSASRPQDRQFILSSKKLLLSDSGFYLCAWSGQGNSPLHFGNGTRLTVT.

V and J are TRBV11-2 and TRBJ2-7, with TRBD2 as a possible D gene (7 bases). Germline values: CDR1 SGHAT, CDR2 FQNNGV. Deletions cut 1 base from V and 4 bases from J, with 14 bases between. This CDR3 has 15 amino acids. DNA of the CDR3: TGTGCCAGCAGCTTAGTTGGGGGGGCAGGGTACGAGCAGTACTTC. This codes for CASSLVGGAGYEQYF.

CDR3 sequence reads: CASSQDNRYYGYTF. CDR3 bases: TGCGCCAGCAGCCAAGATAACAGGTACTATGGCTACACCTTC. The chain carries TRBV4-1 and TRBJ1-2, with a weak D call TRBD1 (5 bases). V was pared by 0 bases and J by 3 bases, with 8 bases between. In germline, CDR1 is MGHRA, CDR2 YSYEKL. This CDR3 contains 14 residues.

V gene TRBV10-3 combines with J gene TRBJ1-1; D not resolved. The CDR3 consists of 13 residues. V was shortened by 7 bases and J by 6 bases, with 15 bases between the two germline ends. Per the germline V gene, CDR1 is ENHRY and CDR2 is SYGVKD. In DNA form, the CDR3 reads TGTGCCATCACCCCCGGGGTGGGCCCTGAAGCTTTCTTT. Translation gives CAITPGVGPEAFF.

The chain carries TRBV10-3 and TRBJ2-7; TRBD1 is a possible D gene (7 bases). Germline V gene sequence: CDR1 ENHRY, CDR2 SYGVKD. The ends were cut back, 4 bases at V and 1 base at J, with 20 bases in the middle. CDR3 length: 17 residues. In DNA, the CDR3 is TGTGCCATCAGTGGTCCTTCCAGGGGGGCAAGGTCCTACGAGCAGTACTTC. It yields the protein CAISGPSRGARSYEQYF.

The chain couples TRBV4-1 to TRBJ1-4; no firm D call. V was trimmed by 3 bases and J by 5 bases, leaving 13 bases between them. The CDR3 consists of 15 residues. Germline CDR1 and CDR2: MGHRA and YSYEKL. As DNA, the CDR3 is TGCGCCAGCAGCCACCGGGTAGTCCAGAATGAAAAACTGTTTTTT. This gives the protein CASSHRVVQNEKLFF.